This record concerns one TCR beta chain sequence. As yet, its antigen is unknown. These data belong to a study of OX40 agonist ivuxolimab in advanced cancers. The wider study: Two cutaneous melanoma patients and one hepatocellular carcinoma patient, three in all, had partial responses.

TCRdb's table, derived via immunoSEQ multiplex PCR, lists solely in-frame clones and lacks some. The sample gives more than 45,000 clones, 65% to 85% of which show up once; approximately 1.2% is in the top ten. Regarding the study as a whole: With doses of 0.1 to 3.0 mg/kg, CD4+ and CD8+ blood T cells had undergone clonal expansion by week 6.

CDR3 length: 16 amino acids. V trimming: 4 bases; J trimming: 6 bases; junction bases outside the gene matches: 8. From germline, CDR1 is SGHRS and CDR2 YFSETQ. The gene calls are TRBV5-1 and TRBJ1-6, with 9 positions matching TRBD1. The sequences come from CD4+ or CD8+ T cells sorted from blood, collected in a trial of the OX40 agonist ivuxolimab. This TCR derives from an adult with an advanced solid tumor such as melanoma, head and neck, liver or kidney cancer. The CDR3 protein is CASSLDPGQGNSPLHF. The CDR3 DNA reads as TGCGCCAGCAGCCTGGATCCGGGACAGGGTAATTCACCCCTCCACTTT.